This T cell receptor (beta chain) was captured in a study of control samples from healthy donors and cancer patients. The trim removed 3 bases at V and 2 bases at J, leaving 0 bases unmatched. Per the germline V gene, CDR1 is SGHRS and CDR2 is YFSETQ. This CDR3 is 14 amino acids long. A single count supports this clone. The table came from immunoSEQ multiplex PCR; TCRdb's copy has only in-frame clones and leaves some out. The table shows 150,000 or so clones, with around 94% occurring only once. Sequencing used PBMCs. The TCR was taken from a man between 60 and 75 years old with colorectal cancer. V gene TRBV5-1 combines with J gene TRBJ1-5, with 9 bases lining up with TRBD1. CDR3 protein: CASSWTGGNQPQHF. Written as DNA, the CDR3 is TGCGCCAGCAGCTGGACAGGGGGCAATCAGCCCCAGCATTTT.